This T cell receptor beta chain stems from a study of identical twins. CDR1 is ENHRY, CDR2 SYGVKD, per germline. The CDR3 length is 15 residues. V gave up 3 bases and J gave up 7 bases; unmatched junction bases: 6. TCRdb itself ran the 5' RACE reads through MiXCR, one entry per CDR3 protein. This table holds 690,000 or so distinct CDR3 sequences, around 6% found once. The table lists this clonotype with many counts. Its antigen is currently unknown. General study results and limits: Donors were not followed over many years; analysis was cross-sectional. Invariant MAIT and iNKT cells may have partly biased zero-insertion analyses.

This TCR was recovered from a man aged 18 to 29 in good health. The chain is built from TRBV10-3 and TRBJ2-1, with 10 positions matching TRBD2. Sequencing was done on a sample of naive T cells sorted from blood. CDR3 DNA sequence: TGTGCCATCAGTGACCTAGCGGGAGTTCATAATGAGCAGTTCTTC. As protein: CAISDLAGVHNEQFF.